This TCR beta chain was documented in a study of blood T cell repertoires in COVID-19. Study-wide background: COVID-19 samples, acute and convalescent, were from the United States, Italy and Spain. From T cells, B-cell-depleted T cells, or PBMCs came the material, which was cDNA or gDNA.

Per the authors' pipeline: Estimates of nucleated cell counts were drawn from the amplification of reference gene primers. The protocol was immunoSEQ multiplex PCR, while the TCRdb copy is restricted to in-frame clones and leaves out a portion. V and J calls and clone size are given by that table; D and trimming were obtained from the DNA. The sample lists some 210,000 clones, 84% seen once, with 20% in the top ten. The germline gives CDR1 MNHEY, CDR2 SVGAGI. This CDR3 has 16 residues. The ends lost 4 bases at V and 5 bases at J; junction bases unmatched: 12. This TCR derives from a human donor in a cohort sampled during active COVID-19. Sample: peripheral blood. The chain combines TRBV6-5 with TRBJ1-2; 8 positions match TRBD1. The chain's CDR3 is CASSSGTGGISYGYTF. CDR3 coding DNA: TGTGCCAGCAGTTCCGGGACAGGAGGGATTTCTTATGGCTACACCTTC.